This TCR beta chain was sequenced for a study of blood T cells in healthy people across ages. At the level of the study: Template-switching capture recovered about one barcoded beta molecule per two T cells. Study results and caveats: The study lacked donor CMV status, which possibly confounded expanded clonotype changes. Greater diversity and more naive CD4+ cells were seen in long-lived donors than in aged donors.

In regard to this clonotype: What it binds is unknown.

The CDR3 is 15 residues long. CDR1 is SGHTA, CDR2 FQGNSA, per germline. J was trimmed by 7 bases and V by 5 bases; bases with no gene match: 12. A J-beta primer mix and a sample-barcoded 5' primer were used in a second PCR of about 6 to 12 cycles. Each CDR3 protein is one row after TCRdb ran MiXCR on the 5' RACE reads. Of roughly 1.9 million distinct CDR3 sequences in the sample, 35% to 50% were seen once. The donors, all healthy, were Caucasians living in Russia, aged roughly 6 to 95. This TCR was sampled from a human donor in good health. The sequenced sample was blood. The V and J genes are TRBV7-2 and TRBJ2-3, with 7 bases aligning to TRBD1. The CDR3 reads CASSPTAGGINTQYF. DNA for the CDR3: TGTGCCAGCAGCCCTACCGCAGGGGGAATCAATACGCAGTATTTT.